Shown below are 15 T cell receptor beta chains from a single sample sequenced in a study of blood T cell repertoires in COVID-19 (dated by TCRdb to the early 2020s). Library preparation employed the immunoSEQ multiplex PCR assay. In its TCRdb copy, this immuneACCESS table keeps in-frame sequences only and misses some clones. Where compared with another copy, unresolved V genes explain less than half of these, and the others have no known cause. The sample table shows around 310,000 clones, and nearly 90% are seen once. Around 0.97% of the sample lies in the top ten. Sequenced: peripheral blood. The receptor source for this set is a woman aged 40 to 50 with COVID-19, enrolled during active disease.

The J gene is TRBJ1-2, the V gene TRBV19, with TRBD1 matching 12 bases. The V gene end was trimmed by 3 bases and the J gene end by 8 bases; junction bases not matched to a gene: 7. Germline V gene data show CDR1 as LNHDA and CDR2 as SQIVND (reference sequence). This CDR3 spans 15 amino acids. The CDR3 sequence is CASSMTGQGASGYTF. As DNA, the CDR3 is TGTGCCAGTAGTATGACGGGACAGGGGGCGTCGGGCTACACCTTC.

CDR3 sequence: CASSQVRGGGSFF. The CDR3, as DNA: TGCGCCAGCAGCCAAGTAAGGGGTGGTGGGTCTTTCTTT. V usage is TRBV4-1 and J usage is TRBJ1-1; maybe TRBD1 (5 bases). Per germline, CDR1 MGHRA and CDR2 YSYEKL. This CDR3 has 13 residues. V gave up 1 base and J gave up 12 bases, with 15 bases separating them.

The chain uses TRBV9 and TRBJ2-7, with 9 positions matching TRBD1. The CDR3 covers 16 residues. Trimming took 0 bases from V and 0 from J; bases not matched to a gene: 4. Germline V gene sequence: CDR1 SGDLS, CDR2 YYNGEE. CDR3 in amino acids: CASSVGGTGISYEQYF. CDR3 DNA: TGTGCCAGCAGCGTAGGTGGGACAGGGATCTCCTACGAGCAGTACTTC.

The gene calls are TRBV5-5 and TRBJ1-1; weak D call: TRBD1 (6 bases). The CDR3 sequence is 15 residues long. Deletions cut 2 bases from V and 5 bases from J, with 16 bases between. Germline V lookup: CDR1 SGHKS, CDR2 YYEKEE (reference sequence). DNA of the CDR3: TGTGCCAGCAGCTTTTACGGGGGGGCGAGGACTGAAGCTTTCTTT. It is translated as CASSFYGGARTEAFF.

CDR3 sequence reads: CASSFGGDEQFF. The CDR3 nucleotides are TGTGCCAGCAGTTTCGGGGGGGATGAGCAGTTCTTC. The chain has TRBV27 and TRBJ2-1, with 8 bases lining up with TRBD2. The CDR3 runs to 12 residues. The germline V gene has CDR1 MNHEY and CDR2 SMNVEV (reference sequence). V lost 3 bases, J lost 8 bases, and 0 bases stayed unmatched.

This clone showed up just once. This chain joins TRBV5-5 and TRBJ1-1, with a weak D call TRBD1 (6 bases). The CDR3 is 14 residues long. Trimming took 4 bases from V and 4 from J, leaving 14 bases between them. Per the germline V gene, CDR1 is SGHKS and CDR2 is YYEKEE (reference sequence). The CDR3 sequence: CASSLNTGFTEAFF. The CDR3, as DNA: TGTGCCAGCAGCCTGAATACAGGGTTCACTGAAGCTTTCTTT.

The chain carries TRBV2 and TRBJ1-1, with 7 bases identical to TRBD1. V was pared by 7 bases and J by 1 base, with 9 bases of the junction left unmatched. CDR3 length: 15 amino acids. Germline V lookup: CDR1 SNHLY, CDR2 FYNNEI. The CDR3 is CASTRQGWGNTEAFF. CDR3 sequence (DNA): TGTGCCAGCACCCGACAGGGTTGGGGGAACACTGAAGCTTTCTTT.

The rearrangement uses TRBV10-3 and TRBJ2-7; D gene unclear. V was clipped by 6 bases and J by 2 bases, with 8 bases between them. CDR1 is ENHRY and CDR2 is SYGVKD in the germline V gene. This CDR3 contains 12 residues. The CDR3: CAISTVTYEQYF. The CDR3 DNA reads TGTGCCATCAGCACAGTAACCTACGAGCAGTACTTC.

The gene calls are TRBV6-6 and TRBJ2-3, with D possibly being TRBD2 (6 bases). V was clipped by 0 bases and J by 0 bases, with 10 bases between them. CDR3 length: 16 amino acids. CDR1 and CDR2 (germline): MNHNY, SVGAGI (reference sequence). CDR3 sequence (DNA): TGTGCCAGCAGTTACTCGCCCCGGGGGAGCACAGATACGCAGTATTTT. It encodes CASSYSPRGSTDTQYF.

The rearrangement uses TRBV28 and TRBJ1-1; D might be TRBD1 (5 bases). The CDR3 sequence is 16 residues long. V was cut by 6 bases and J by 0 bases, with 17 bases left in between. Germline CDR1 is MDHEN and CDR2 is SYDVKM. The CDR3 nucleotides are TGTGCCAGCAGATCCGGGGGAGTTGGTGTGAACACTGAAGCTTTCTTT. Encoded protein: CASRSGGVGVNTEAFF.

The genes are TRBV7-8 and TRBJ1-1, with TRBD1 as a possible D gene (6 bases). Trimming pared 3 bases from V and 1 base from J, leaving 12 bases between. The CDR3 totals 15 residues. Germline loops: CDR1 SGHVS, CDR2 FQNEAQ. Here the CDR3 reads CASSFQGPGNTEAFF. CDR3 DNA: TGTGCCAGCAGCTTCCAGGGGCCGGGGAACACTGAAGCTTTCTTT.

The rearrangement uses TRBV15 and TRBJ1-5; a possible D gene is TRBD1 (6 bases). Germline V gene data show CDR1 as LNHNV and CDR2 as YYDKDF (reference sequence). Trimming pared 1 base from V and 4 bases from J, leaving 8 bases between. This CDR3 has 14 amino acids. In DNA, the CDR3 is TGTGCCACCAGCAGAGGACAGGCGAATCAGCCCCAGCATTTT. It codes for CATSRGQANQPQHF.

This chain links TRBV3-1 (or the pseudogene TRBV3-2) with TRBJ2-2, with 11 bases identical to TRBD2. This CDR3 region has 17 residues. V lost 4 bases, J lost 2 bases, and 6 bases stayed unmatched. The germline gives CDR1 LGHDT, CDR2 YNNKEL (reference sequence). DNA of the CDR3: TGTGCCAGCAGCCTTTTGGGACTAGCGGACAACACCGGGGAGCTGTTTTTT. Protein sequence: CASSLLGLADNTGELFF.

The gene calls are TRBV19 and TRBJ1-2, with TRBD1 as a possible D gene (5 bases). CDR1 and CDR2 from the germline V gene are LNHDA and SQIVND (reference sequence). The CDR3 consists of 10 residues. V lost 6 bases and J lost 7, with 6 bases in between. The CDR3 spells CASRGLGYTF. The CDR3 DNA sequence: TGTGCCAGTAGGGGGCTTGGCTACACCTTC.

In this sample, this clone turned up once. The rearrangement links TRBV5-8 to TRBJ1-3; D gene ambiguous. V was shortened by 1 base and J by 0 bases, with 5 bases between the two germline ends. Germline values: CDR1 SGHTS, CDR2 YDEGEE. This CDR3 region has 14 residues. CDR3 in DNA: TGTGCCAGCAGCTTGCGTTTCTCTGGAAACACCATATATTTT. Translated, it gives CASSLRFSGNTIYF.